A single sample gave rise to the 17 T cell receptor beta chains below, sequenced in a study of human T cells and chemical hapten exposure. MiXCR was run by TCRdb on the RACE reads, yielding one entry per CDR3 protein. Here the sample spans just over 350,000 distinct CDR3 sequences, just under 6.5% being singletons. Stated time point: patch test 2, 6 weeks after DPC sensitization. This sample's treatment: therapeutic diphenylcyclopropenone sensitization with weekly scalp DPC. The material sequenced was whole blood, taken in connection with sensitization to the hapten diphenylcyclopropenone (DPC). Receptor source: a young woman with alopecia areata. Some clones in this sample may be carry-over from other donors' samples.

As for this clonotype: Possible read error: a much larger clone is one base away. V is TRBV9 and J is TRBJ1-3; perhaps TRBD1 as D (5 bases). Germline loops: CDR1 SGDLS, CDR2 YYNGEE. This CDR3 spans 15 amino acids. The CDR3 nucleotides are TGTGCCATCAGCGTCAGGGCCTGGTCTGGAAACACCATATATTTT. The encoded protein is CAISVRAWSGNTIYF.

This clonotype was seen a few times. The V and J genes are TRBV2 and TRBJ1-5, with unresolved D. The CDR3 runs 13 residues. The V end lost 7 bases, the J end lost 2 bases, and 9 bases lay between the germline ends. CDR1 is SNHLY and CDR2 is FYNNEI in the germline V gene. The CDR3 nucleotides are TGTGCCAGCAATGCGGCGGGCAATCAGCCCCAGCATTTT. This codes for CASNAAGNQPQHF.

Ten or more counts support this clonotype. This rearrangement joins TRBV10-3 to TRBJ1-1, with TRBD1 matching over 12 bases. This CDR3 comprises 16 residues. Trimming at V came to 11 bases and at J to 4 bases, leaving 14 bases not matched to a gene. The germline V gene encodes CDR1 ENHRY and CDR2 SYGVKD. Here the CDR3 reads CAATGTGGPVGTEAFF. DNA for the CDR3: TGTGCCGCCACCGGGACAGGGGGCCCCGTGGGCACTGAAGCTTTCTTT.

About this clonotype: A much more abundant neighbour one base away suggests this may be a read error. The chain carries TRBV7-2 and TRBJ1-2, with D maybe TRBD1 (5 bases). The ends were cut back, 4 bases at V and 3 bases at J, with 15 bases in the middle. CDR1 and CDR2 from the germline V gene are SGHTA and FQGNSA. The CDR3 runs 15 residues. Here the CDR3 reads CASSYGHGPYYGYTF. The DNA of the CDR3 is TGTGCCAGCAGCTACGGACACGGCCCATACTATGGCTACACCTTC.

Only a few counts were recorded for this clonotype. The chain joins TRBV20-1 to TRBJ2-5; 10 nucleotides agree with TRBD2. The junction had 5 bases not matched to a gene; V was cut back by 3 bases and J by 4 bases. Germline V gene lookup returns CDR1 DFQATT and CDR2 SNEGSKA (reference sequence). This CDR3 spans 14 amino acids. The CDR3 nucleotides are TGCAGTGCTAGGGAACTAGCGGGGTCAGAGACCCAGTACTTC. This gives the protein CSARELAGSETQYF.

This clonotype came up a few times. CDR3 sequence: CASSPVDANTGELFF. CDR3 nucleotides: TGTGCCAGCAGCCCCGTCGACGCGAACACCGGGGAGCTGTTTTTT. V is TRBV9 and J is TRBJ2-2; D uncertain. The V end lost 4 bases, the J end lost 0 bases, and 10 bases lay between the germline ends. CDR1 is SGDLS, CDR2 YYNGEE, per germline. The CDR3 has 15 amino acids.

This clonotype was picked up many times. CDR3 residues: CASSQDIKGYSPLHF. The CDR3 coding sequence is TGTGCCAGCAGCCAAGATATAAAGGGGTATTCACCCCTCCACTTT. This chain joins TRBV14 and TRBJ1-6, with a possible D match to TRBD1 (5 bases). The germline gives CDR1 SGHDN, CDR2 FVKESK. This CDR3 is built from 15 residues. Trimming shortened V by 0 bases and J by 8 bases, and 11 bases separated the two germline ends.

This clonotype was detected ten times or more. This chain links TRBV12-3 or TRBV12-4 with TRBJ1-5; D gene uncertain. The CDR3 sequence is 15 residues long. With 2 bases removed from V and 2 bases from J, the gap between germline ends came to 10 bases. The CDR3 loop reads CASSLKGSGNQPQHF. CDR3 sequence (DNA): TGTGCCAGCAGTTTAAAGGGTTCGGGCAATCAGCCCCAGCATTTT.

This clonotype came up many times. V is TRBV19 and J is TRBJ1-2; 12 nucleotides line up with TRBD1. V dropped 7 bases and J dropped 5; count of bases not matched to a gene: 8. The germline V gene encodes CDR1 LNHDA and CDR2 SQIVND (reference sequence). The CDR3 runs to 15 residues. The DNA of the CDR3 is TGTGCCAGTACTCTCCGGGACAGGGGGCAATATGGCTACACCTTC. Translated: CASTLRDRGQYGYTF.

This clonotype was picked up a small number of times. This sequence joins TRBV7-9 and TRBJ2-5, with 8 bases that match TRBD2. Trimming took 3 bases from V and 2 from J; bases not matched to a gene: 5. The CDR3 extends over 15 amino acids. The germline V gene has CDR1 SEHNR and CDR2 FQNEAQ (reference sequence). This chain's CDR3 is CASSFLSGGQETQYF. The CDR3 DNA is TGTGCCAGCAGCTTTTTGAGCGGGGGACAAGAGACCCAGTACTTC.

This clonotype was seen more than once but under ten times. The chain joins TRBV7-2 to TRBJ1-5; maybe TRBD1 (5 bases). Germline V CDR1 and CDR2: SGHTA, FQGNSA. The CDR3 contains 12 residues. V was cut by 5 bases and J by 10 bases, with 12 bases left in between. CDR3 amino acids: CASSTRGAPQHF. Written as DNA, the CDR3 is TGTGCCAGCAGCACGAGGGGTGCCCCCCAGCATTTT.

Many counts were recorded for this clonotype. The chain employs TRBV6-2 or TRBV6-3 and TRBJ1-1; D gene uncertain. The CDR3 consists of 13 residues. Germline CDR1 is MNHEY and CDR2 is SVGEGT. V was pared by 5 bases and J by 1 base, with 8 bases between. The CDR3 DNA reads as TGTGCCAGCAGTCGTACAACGAACACTGAAGCTTTCTTT. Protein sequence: CASSRTTNTEAFF.

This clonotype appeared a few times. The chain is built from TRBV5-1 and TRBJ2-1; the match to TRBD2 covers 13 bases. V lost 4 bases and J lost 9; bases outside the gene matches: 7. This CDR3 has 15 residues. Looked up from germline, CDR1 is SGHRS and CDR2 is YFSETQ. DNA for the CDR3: TGCGCCAGCAGCCCTGGACTAGCGGGGGTGGGTGAGCAGTTCTTC. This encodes CASSPGLAGVGEQFF.

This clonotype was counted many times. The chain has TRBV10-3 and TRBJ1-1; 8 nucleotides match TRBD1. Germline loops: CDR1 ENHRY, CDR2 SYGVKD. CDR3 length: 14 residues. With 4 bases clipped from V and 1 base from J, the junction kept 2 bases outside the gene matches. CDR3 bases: TGTGCCATCAGTGTCCAGGGGGCGAACACTGAAGCTTTCTTT. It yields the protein CAISVQGANTEAFF.

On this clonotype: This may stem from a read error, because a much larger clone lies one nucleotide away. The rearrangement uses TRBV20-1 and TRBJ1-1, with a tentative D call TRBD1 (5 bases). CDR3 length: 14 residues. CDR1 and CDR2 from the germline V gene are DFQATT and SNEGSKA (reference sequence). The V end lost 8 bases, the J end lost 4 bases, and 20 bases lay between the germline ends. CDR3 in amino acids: CSQDPAGPITEAFF. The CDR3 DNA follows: TGCAGTCAGGATCCGGCAGGGCCGATCACTGAAGCTTTCTTT.

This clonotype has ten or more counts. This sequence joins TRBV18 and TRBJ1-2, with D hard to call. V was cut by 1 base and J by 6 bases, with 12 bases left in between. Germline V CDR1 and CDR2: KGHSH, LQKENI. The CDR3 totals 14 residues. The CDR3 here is CASSPRSAGDGYTF. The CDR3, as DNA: TGTGCCAGCTCACCACGCTCGGCCGGAGATGGCTACACCTTC.

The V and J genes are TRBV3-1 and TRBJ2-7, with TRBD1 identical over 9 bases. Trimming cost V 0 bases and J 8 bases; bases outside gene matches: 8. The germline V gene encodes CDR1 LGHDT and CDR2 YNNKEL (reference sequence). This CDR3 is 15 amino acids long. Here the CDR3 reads CASSQDLGQGCQQYF. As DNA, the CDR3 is TGTGCCAGCAGCCAAGATTTGGGACAGGGTTGTCAGCAGTACTTC.